This entry lists 29 T cell receptor beta chains sequenced from one sample in a study of blood T cell repertoires in COVID-19. Clones were read by immunoSEQ multiplex PCR, and TCRdb kept only the in-frame ones, dropping some. The sample lists roughly 80,000 clones, 83% occurring once. The sample consisted of peripheral blood. The origin of the receptors is a woman aged 55-75 years with acute or convalescent COVID-19.

This chain links TRBV7-3 with TRBJ2-5, with 8 bases identical to TRBD1. The CDR3 is 13 residues long. V lost 5 bases to trimming and J lost 5 bases; unmatched junction nucleotides: 4. In germline, CDR1 is SGHTA, CDR2 FQGTGA. CDR3 sequence reads: CASSPGQGETQYF. The CDR3 nucleotides are TGTGCCAGCAGCCCTGGACAGGGCGAGACCCAGTACTTC.

The CDR3 nucleotides read TGTGCCACCAGTGAGAACGGACAGGGAGGCGTCACTGAAGCTTTCTTT. Its translation is CATSENGQGGVTEAFF. The J gene is TRBJ1-1, the V gene TRBV24-1; 8 bases map to TRBD1. Germline trimming cut 4 bases from V and 4 bases from J; bases unmatched to any gene: 10. The CDR3 has 16 amino acids. Germline assignment: CDR1 KGHDR and CDR2 SFDVKD.

The chain couples TRBV7-8 to TRBJ1-2; TRBD1 matches 9 bases. CDR1 and CDR2 from the germline V gene are SGHVS and FQNEAQ. The CDR3 is 14 residues long. V was pared by 5 bases and J by 7 bases, with 8 bases of the junction left unmatched. The CDR3: CASSNRDRVSGYTF. CDR3 sequence (DNA): TGTGCCAGCAGCAACCGGGACAGGGTGTCTGGCTACACCTTC.

The chain recombines TRBV1 with TRBJ2-5; the D call of TRBD2 is as the table states it, not checked on the DNA. TRBV1 is listed as a pseudogene. CDR3 length equals 16 residues. CDR3 loop: CTSSHKRSGMQETQYF. The CDR3 bases are TGCACCAGCAGCCATAAACGTAGCGGGATGCAAGAGACCCAGTACTTC.

The chain combines TRBV6-5 with TRBJ2-7; D is possibly TRBD2 (5 bases). Germline V lookup: CDR1 MNHEY, CDR2 SVGAGI. The CDR3 loop spans 13 amino acids. The germline V and J ends were trimmed by 8 bases and 0 bases, with 11 bases remaining between them. In DNA, the CDR3 is TGTGCCAGCGCCGGGGTGGACTCCTACGAGCAGTACTTC. Protein product: CASAGVDSYEQYF.

The genes are TRBV7-2 and TRBJ2-7; possible D gene TRBD2, 5 bases. The V end was cut by 1 base, the J end by 11 bases, with 27 bases between. Germline V CDR1 and CDR2: SGHTA, FQGNSA. CDR3 length: 17 amino acids. CDR3 nucleotides: TGTGCCAGCAGCTTAGAATTAGCAGCTCTGATACTCCGGCGGGAGTACTTC. Translation gives CASSLELAALILRREYF.

The chain carries TRBV11-2 and TRBJ2-7; TRBD2 is a possible D gene (5 bases). Germline assignment: CDR1 SGHAT and CDR2 FQNNGV. V gave up 4 bases and J gave up 2 bases, with 9 bases separating them. The CDR3 extends over 13 amino acids. This CDR3 reads CASSSEVPYEQYF. For the CDR3, the DNA is TGTGCCAGCAGCTCGGAGGTCCCCTACGAGCAGTACTTC.

The rearrangement joins TRBV28 to TRBJ2-7; 14 bases are shared with TRBD2. Looked up from germline, CDR1 is MDHEN and CDR2 is SYDVKM. V dropped 8 bases and J dropped 4; count of bases not matched to a gene: 10. The CDR3 runs to 16 residues. This CDR3 reads CASLPGTSGRIYEQYF. The CDR3 DNA is TGTGCCAGCTTGCCAGGGACTAGCGGGAGAATATACGAGCAGTACTTC. Together with reference TRBV28 and TRBJ2-7, the CDR3 gives the full variable domain: DVKVTQSSRYLVKRTGEKVFLECVQDMDHENMFWYRQDPGLGLRLIYFSYDVKMKEKGDIPEGYSVSREKKERFSLILESASTNQTSMYLCASLPGTSGRIYEQYFGPGTRLTVT.

The chain uses TRBV6-5 and TRBJ2-1; D might be TRBD1 (5 bases). In germline, CDR1 is MNHEY, CDR2 SVGAGI. CDR3 length: 14 amino acids. V was clipped by 7 bases and J by 1 base, with 11 bases between them. CDR3 in DNA: TGTGCCAGCACCCGACAGACGTCCTACAATGAGCAGTTCTTC. Translating gives CASTRQTSYNEQFF.

J is TRBJ1-5 and V is TRBV7-2; D not resolved. Trimming took 0 bases from V and 9 from J, leaving 12 bases between them. CDR3 length: 14 residues. CDR1 is SGHTA, CDR2 FQGNSA, per germline. This CDR3 reads CASSLAAGPWPQHF. CDR3 in DNA: TGTGCCAGCAGCTTAGCTGCAGGCCCGTGGCCCCAGCATTTT.

The chain joins TRBV18 to TRBJ1-2, with TRBD1 as a possible D gene (6 bases). V lost 2 bases and J 2 bases, leaving 12 bases between the germline ends. The CDR3 spans 15 residues. Per germline, CDR1 KGHSH and CDR2 LQKENI. Here the CDR3 DNA reads TGTGCCAGCTCACCATCGAGGGGGGGCAACTATGGCTACACCTTC. Its protein product is CASSPSRGGNYGYTF.

This chain joins TRBV5-4 and TRBJ1-2; D may be TRBD1 (6 bases). The CDR3 extends over 14 amino acids. Trimming removed 7 bases from V and 0 bases from J, with 13 bases in between. Germline-derived CDR1 and CDR2 are SGHNT and YYREEE (reference sequence). CDR3 DNA: TGTGCCAGCGGACAAGGGGGTTCTAACTATGGCTACACCTTC. Translated, it gives CASGQGGSNYGYTF.

The chain is built from TRBV7-9 and TRBJ2-1; 9 bases are shared with TRBD1. J lost 7 bases, V lost 4 bases, and 5 bases had no gene match. Looked up from germline, CDR1 is SEHNR and CDR2 is FQNEAQ (reference sequence). The CDR3 runs 14 residues. CDR3 amino acids: CASSSHGTGNEQFF. CDR3 nucleotides: TGTGCCAGCAGCTCCCACGGGACAGGGAATGAGCAGTTCTTC.

This clone was seen only once. J is TRBJ2-1 and V is TRBV21-1; TRBD2, as called in the table, went unchecked against the DNA. TRBV21-1 is noted as a pseudogene. This CDR3 comprises 16 residues. CDR3 residues: CASSNEAGLGGNEQFF. The CDR3 DNA sequence: TGTGCCAGCAGCAATGAGGCAGGCCTTGGAGGCAATGAGCAGTTCTTC.

This rearrangement joins TRBV19 to TRBJ2-6; TRBD1 matches at 10 bases. Germline assignment: CDR1 LNHDA and CDR2 SQIVND (reference sequence). Losses at the gene ends were 3 bases for V and 14 bases for J; bases not matched to a gene: 16. The CDR3 consists of 17 residues. This CDR3 is CASSIAGQGFSYFLLTF. For the CDR3, the DNA is TGTGCCAGTAGTATCGCGGGACAGGGGTTCTCATACTTCCTCCTGACTTTC.

This clone has a single count. This sample also contains other DNA sequences that code for the same CDR3. The chain links TRBV6-5 to TRBJ1-2; 9 bases line up with TRBD1. J was trimmed by 8 bases and V by 6 bases; bases with no gene match: 4. Germline CDR1 is MNHEY and CDR2 is SVGAGI. CDR3 length: 12 residues. CDR3 nucleotide sequence: TGTGCCAGCAGCCGGACAGGGGACGGCTACACCTTC. This codes for CASSRTGDGYTF.

The chain recombines TRBV30 with TRBJ2-3, with 7 bases identical to TRBD1. After removal of 2 bases from V and 1 base from J, the junction contained 6 bases not matched to a gene. This CDR3 is 15 amino acids long. In germline, CDR1 is GTSNPN, CDR2 SVGIG (reference sequence). In DNA form, the CDR3 reads TGTGCCTGGAGTAGAAAGGGGGCCCGCACAGATACGCAGTATTTT. Its translation: CAWSRKGARTDTQYF.

The chain links TRBV5-1 to TRBJ1-2; a weak D match, TRBD1 (6 bases). This CDR3 is built from 14 residues. CDR1 is SGHRS, CDR2 YFSETQ, per germline. The V and J ends lost 4 bases and 6 bases respectively, with 16 bases between them. Written as DNA, the CDR3 is TGCGCCAGCAGCCTTTCCACAGGGACGGATGGCTACACCTTC. Translation: CASSLSTGTDGYTF.

Only one count was recorded for this clone. The chain couples TRBV19 to TRBJ1-5; 9 bases line up with TRBD1. The CDR3 has 16 residues. The V and J ends lost 5 bases and 4 bases, in that order; junction bases with no gene match: 9. Germline V lookup: CDR1 LNHDA, CDR2 SQIVND (reference sequence). DNA for the CDR3: TGTGCCAGTAGTCCTGGTCGGACAGGGGCGAATCAGCCCCAGCATTTT. Protein sequence: CASSPGRTGANQPQHF.

This chain links TRBV3-1 (or the pseudogene TRBV3-2) with TRBJ1-4; D is ambiguous. Trimming removed 6 bases from V and 6 bases from J, with 14 bases in between. Germline-derived CDR1 and CDR2 are LGHDT and YNNKEL (reference sequence). The CDR3 consists of 14 residues. CDR3 nucleotides: TGTGCCAGCAGTGTAATTGCAGAGGATGAAAAACTGTTTTTT. It specifies CASSVIAEDEKLFF.

V is TRBV3-1 (or the pseudogene TRBV3-2) and J is TRBJ1-1; D not resolved. Trimming removed 1 base from V and 11 bases from J, with 11 bases in between. The CDR3 has 12 residues. The V gene's germline CDR1 is LGHDT and CDR2 YNNKEL (reference sequence). The CDR3 DNA reads TGTGCCAGCAGCCAAGGCGCGATCGGGGCTTTCTTT. It codes for CASSQGAIGAFF.

The V call is TRBV27, the J call TRBJ2-2; 10 bases line up with TRBD2. CDR1 and CDR2 from the germline V gene are MNHEY and SMNVEV (reference sequence). The CDR3 has 15 residues. With V trimmed by 5 bases and J by 1 base, 1 base remained unmatched. CDR3 in DNA: TGTGCCAGCAGTCTAGCGGGAGTGAACACCGGGGAGCTGTTTTTT. It translates to CASSLAGVNTGELFF.

The J gene is TRBJ1-2, the V gene TRBV5-8; the D gene is possibly TRBD1 (6 bases). The CDR3 consists of 15 residues. Trimming removed 4 bases at V and 2 bases at J, with 15 bases between. The germline gives CDR1 SGHTS, CDR2 YDEGEE. In nucleotides, the CDR3 is TGTGCCAGCAGCGGAAGGGACACATCCAACTATGGCTACACCTTC. Amino acid sequence: CASSGRDTSNYGYTF.

The chain is built from TRBV13 and TRBJ2-2; D is unresolved. Trimming shortened V by 5 bases and J by 2 bases, and 6 bases separated the two germline ends. CDR1 and CDR2 (germline): PRHDT, FYEKMQ (reference sequence). CDR3 length equals 13 residues. CDR3 coding DNA: TGTGCCAGCAGCCCCCCTAACACCGGGGAGCTGTTTTTT. Protein product: CASSPPNTGELFF.

The J gene is TRBJ1-5, the V gene TRBV11-2; TRBD1 might be the D (5 bases). Germline values: CDR1 SGHAT, CDR2 FQNNGV. Trimming left V 3 bases short and J 6 bases short, with 9 bases between. The CDR3 loop spans 13 amino acids. The CDR3 DNA is TGTGCCAGCAGCTTGCGGGGGAGTCAGCCCCAGCATTTT. It codes for CASSLRGSQPQHF.

The chain uses TRBV2 and TRBJ1-3; D gene unclear. The length of the CDR3 is 13 residues. Trimming left V 8 bases short and J 4 bases short, with 12 bases between. In germline, CDR1 is SNHLY, CDR2 FYNNEI. The CDR3 reads CASRNAAGNTIYF. The CDR3 nucleotides read TGTGCCAGCCGGAACGCGGCCGGAAACACCATATATTTT.

The gene calls are TRBV7-2 and TRBJ1-2, with 7 bases aligning to TRBD1. The ends lost 5 bases at V and 8 bases at J; junction bases unmatched: 11. Germline CDR1 is SGHTA and CDR2 is FQGNSA. This CDR3 contains 14 residues. CDR3 residues: CASSLSPTGLGYTF. CDR3 coding DNA: TGTGCCAGCAGCCTATCTCCGACAGGGTTAGGCTACACCTTC. Variable domain in full (rest from reference TRBV7-2 and TRBJ1-2): GAGVSQSPSNKVTEKGKDVELRCDPISGHTALYWYRQSLGQGLEFLIYFQGNSAPDKSGLPSDRFSAERTGGSVSTLTIQRTQQEDSAVYLCASSLSPTGLGYTFGSGTRLTVV.

The rearrangement joins TRBV6-5 to TRBJ1-2; 8 bases align to TRBD1. Germline CDR1 and CDR2: MNHEY and SVGAGI. V shed 5 bases and J 5 bases; nucleotides not matched to a gene: 7. The CDR3 is made up of 14 amino acids. Here the CDR3 reads CASSPLGQEYGYTF. The CDR3 DNA is TGTGCCAGCAGTCCTTTGGGACAGGAGTATGGCTACACCTTC.

The chain links TRBV5-5 to TRBJ1-1; D is undetermined. CDR1 is SGHKS, CDR2 YYEKEE, per germline (reference sequence). The V end was cut by 3 bases, the J end by 2 bases, with 11 bases between. The CDR3 spans 14 residues. The CDR3 sequence is CASSSITLNTEAFF. The CDR3 nucleotides are TGTGCCAGCAGCTCGATCACCCTAAACACTGAAGCTTTCTTT.